The 26 T cell receptor beta chains below were found in one sample sequenced in a study of blood T cell repertoires in COVID-19. Only in-frame clones appear in the TCRdb table, and some are missing; sequencing was by immunoSEQ multiplex PCR. The repertoire holds roughly 150,000 clones, approximately 86% seen once, with roughly 8.4% in the top ten. The material sequenced was peripheral blood. The receptors were sampled from a woman over 75 with COVID-19, enrolled during active disease.

The J gene is TRBJ2-1, the V gene TRBV9; TRBD2 matches 7 bases. Trimming cost V 3 bases and J 0 bases; bases outside gene matches: 6. Germline V CDR1 and CDR2: SGDLS, YYNGEE. This CDR3 contains 16 residues. The CDR3 reads CASSGTSVSSYNEQFF. In DNA, the CDR3 is TGTGCCAGCAGCGGCACTAGCGTTAGCTCCTACAATGAGCAGTTCTTC. Using reference TRBV9 and TRBJ2-1 for the parts outside the CDR3, the full variable domain is DSGVTQTPKHLITATGQRVTLRCSPRSGDLSVYWYQQSLDQGLQFLIQYYNGEERAKGNILERFSAQQFPDLHSELNLSSLELGDSALYFCASSGTSVSSYNEQFFGPGTRLTVL.

The chain recombines TRBV6-1 with TRBJ2-2, with TRBD2 matching over 12 bases. CDR1 is MNHNS, CDR2 SASEGT, per germline. J lost 4 bases, V lost 5 bases, and 5 bases had no gene match. The CDR3 is 16 residues long. The CDR3 nucleotides read TGTGCCAGCAGTCAAGGACTAGCGGGGCTCACCGGGGAGCTGTTTTTT. It yields the protein CASSQGLAGLTGELFF.

The chain is built from TRBV27 and TRBJ1-1; 8 bases agree with TRBD1. The CDR3 has 17 amino acids. With V trimmed by 6 bases and J by 4 bases, 16 bases remained unmatched. CDR1 is MNHEY and CDR2 is SMNVEV in the germline V gene (reference sequence). The DNA of the CDR3 is TGTGCCAGCAGGTCTCTCGGACAGGGAAGGGGGGGCACTGAAGCTTTCTTT. Its protein product is CASRSLGQGRGGTEAFF.

This clone is a singleton in its sample. The chain has TRBV12-3 or TRBV12-4 and TRBJ1-4; a weak D match, TRBD1 (6 bases). The CDR3 totals 13 residues. Trimming removed 7 bases at V and 3 bases at J, with 9 bases between. CDR3 sequence reads: CASIGGPNEKLFF. CDR3 sequence (DNA): TGTGCCAGCATCGGGGGGCCTAATGAAAAACTGTTTTTT.

This clone was counted a few times. V gene TRBV5-1 combines with J gene TRBJ2-3; TRBD2 aligns across 9 bases. This CDR3 comprises 16 residues. CDR1 SGHRS and CDR2 YFSETQ come from the germline V gene. V shed 4 bases, J shed 2 bases, and the junction held 8 bases outside the gene matches. CDR3 coding DNA: TGCGCCAGCAGCCCCCAGGCGGGGGGGATCACAGATACGCAGTATTTT. Its protein is CASSPQAGGITDTQYF.

V gene TRBV11-2 combines with J gene TRBJ1-1; unclear D gene. The V end was cut by 4 bases, the J end by 10 bases, with 13 bases between. Germline lookup yields CDR1 SGHAT and CDR2 FQNNGV. This CDR3 contains 12 residues. This CDR3 is CASSSPGLGAFF. CDR3 sequence (DNA): TGTGCCAGCAGCTCTCCCGGGTTAGGAGCTTTCTTT.

V usage is TRBV6-6 and J usage is TRBJ2-1, with 9 bases matching TRBD2. The germline gives CDR1 MNHNY, CDR2 SVGAGI (reference sequence). With 4 bases clipped from V and 10 bases from J, the junction kept 2 bases outside the gene matches. The length of the CDR3 is 12 residues. CDR3 region: CASSSAGGEQFF. CDR3 coding DNA: TGTGCCAGCAGTTCGGCGGGAGGGGAGCAGTTCTTC.

The chain employs TRBV4-1 and TRBJ1-1; 7 nucleotides align to TRBD1. The CDR3 totals 15 residues. CDR1 and CDR2 (germline): MGHRA, YSYEKL. V lost 1 base to trimming and J lost 4 bases; unmatched junction nucleotides: 6. The CDR3 here is CASSQGRGIGTEAFF. In DNA, the CDR3 is TGCGCCAGCAGCCAAGGCAGGGGGATTGGCACTGAAGCTTTCTTT.

The chain uses TRBV15 and TRBJ1-2; a possible D gene is TRBD1 (6 bases). The CDR3 contains 15 residues. From germline, CDR1 is LNHNV and CDR2 YYDKDF (reference sequence). V gave up 9 bases and J gave up 0 bases, with 17 bases separating them. The chain's CDR3 is CATSRSRTANYGYTF. The CDR3 nucleotides read TGTGCCACTTCGAGGAGTAGGACAGCTAACTATGGCTACACCTTC.

This clone was observed a single time. The gene calls are TRBV5-6 and TRBJ2-5; 9 nucleotides match TRBD1. The trim removed 6 bases at V and 3 bases at J, leaving 6 bases unmatched. The CDR3 loop spans 14 amino acids. Germline V gene sequence: CDR1 SGHDT, CDR2 YYEEEE. Here the CDR3 reads CASTPGQGEETQYF. The CDR3 nucleotides are TGTGCCAGCACCCCGGGACAGGGCGAAGAGACCCAGTACTTC.

The chain uses TRBV11-2 and TRBJ2-7, with D tentatively TRBD2 (5 bases). The CDR3 contains 14 residues. Germline V lookup: CDR1 SGHAT, CDR2 FQNNGV. Trimming took off 6 bases at V and 5 bases at J, with 17 bases between the two ends. CDR3 bases: TGTGCCAGCAGACCCCTGGGTCCCGGGGACGAGCAGTACTTC. Amino acids: CASRPLGPGDEQYF.

V is TRBV28 and J is TRBJ1-5, with D perhaps matching TRBD1 (5 bases). This CDR3 spans 17 amino acids. CDR1 MDHEN and CDR2 SYDVKM come from the germline V gene. Between the trimmed V and J ends, which lost 6 bases and 9 bases, there was a span of 27 bases. CDR3 residues: CASSPPSRARTRGPQHF. The DNA for the CDR3 is TGTGCCAGCAGCCCCCCTTCTAGGGCCCGCACAAGGGGGCCCCAGCATTTT.

The V gene is TRBV18, the J gene TRBJ1-2, with TRBD1 matching 7 bases. With V trimmed by 5 bases and J by 3 bases, 9 bases remained unmatched. Germline CDR1 reads KGHSH; CDR2 reads LQKENI. The CDR3 extends over 15 amino acids. As DNA, the CDR3 is TGTGCCAGCTCAGTTTCTGCAACAGGGGACTATGGCTACACCTTC. This translates into CASSVSATGDYGYTF.

J is TRBJ1-2 and V is TRBV27; D gene uncertain. The CDR3 contains 14 residues. The V end lost 7 bases, the J end lost 5 bases, and 17 bases lay between the germline ends. Germline V gene data show CDR1 as MNHEY and CDR2 as SMNVEV (reference sequence). CDR3 coding DNA: TGTGCCAGCAATCTGGACTTAGGCGGATATGGCTACACCTTC. Encoded protein: CASNLDLGGYGYTF.

The V gene is TRBV29-1, the J gene TRBJ2-1; the match to TRBD2 covers 8 bases. Trimming cost V 8 bases and J 0 bases; bases outside gene matches: 12. This CDR3 comprises 16 residues. CDR1 and CDR2 from the germline V gene are SQVTM and ANQGSEA. DNA of the CDR3: TGCAGCTCCCACGGGGGGGGGCGAAGCTCCTACAATGAGCAGTTCTTC. Amino acids: CSSHGGGRSSYNEQFF.

The CDR3 protein is CSVGRGITEAFF. The CDR3 DNA reads TGCAGCGTAGGCCGAGGGATCACTGAAGCTTTCTTT. The rearrangement links TRBV29-1 to TRBJ1-1; no reliable D call. The germline V gene has CDR1 SQVTM and CDR2 ANQGSEA. This CDR3 has 12 residues. Deletions cut 6 bases from V and 4 bases from J, with 12 bases between.

The rearrangement joins TRBV12-3 or TRBV12-4 to TRBJ2-1; TRBD2 aligns across 7 bases. Losses at the gene ends were 3 bases for V and 14 bases for J; bases not matched to a gene: 4. The CDR3 is 11 amino acids. CDR3 in DNA: TGTGCCAGCAGTTTTGGGGGGGTGAAGTTCTTC. It yields the protein CASSFGGVKFF.

The rearrangement joins TRBV11-2 to TRBJ2-7, with 7 bases matching TRBD1. The CDR3 covers 14 residues. Germline CDR1 SGHAT, CDR2 FQNNGV. Trimming at V came to 3 bases and at J to 6 bases, leaving 8 bases not matched to a gene. The CDR3 sequence is CASSFIQGTAEQYF. The CDR3 DNA reads as TGTGCCAGCAGCTTTATACAGGGGACCGCCGAGCAGTACTTC.

V usage is TRBV2 and J usage is TRBJ1-1; D possibly corresponds to TRBD1 (6 bases). This CDR3 spans 15 amino acids. The germline V gene has CDR1 SNHLY and CDR2 FYNNEI. Trimming stripped 2 bases from V and 5 bases from J, with 15 bases between. CDR3 sequence: CASSERGGGRTEAFF. For the CDR3, the DNA is TGTGCCAGCAGTGAAAGGGGGGGTGGTAGGACTGAAGCTTTCTTT. Together with reference TRBV2 and TRBJ1-1, the CDR3 gives the full variable domain: EPEVTQTPSHQVTQMGQEVILRCVPISNHLYFYWYRQILGQKVEFLVSFYNNEISEKSEIFDDQFSVERPDGSNFTLKIRSTKLEDSAMYFCASSERGGGRTEAFFGQGTRLTVV.

The rearrangement joins TRBV7-3 to TRBJ2-3, with 10 bases matching TRBD2. Germline V gives CDR1 SGHTA, CDR2 FQGTGA. Trimming at V came to 5 bases and at J to 4 bases, leaving 6 bases not matched to a gene. This CDR3 is built from 15 residues. CDR3 in amino acids: CASSDSGGAADTQYF. In DNA form, the CDR3 reads TGTGCCAGCAGCGACAGCGGGGGGGCCGCAGATACGCAGTATTTT.

The chain employs TRBV5-1 and TRBJ2-1; tentatively, D is TRBD1 (5 bases). This CDR3 has 12 residues. Germline V gene sequence: CDR1 SGHRS, CDR2 YFSETQ. Trimming pared 4 bases from V and 7 bases from J, leaving 9 bases between. Written as DNA, the CDR3 is TGCGCCAGCAGCGGGGCAAAAAATGAGCAGTTCTTC. Protein product: CASSGAKNEQFF. The full variable domain, completed using reference TRBV5-1 and TRBJ2-1, is KAGVTQTPRYLIKTRGQQVTLSCSPISGHRSVSWYQQTPGQGLQFLFEYFSETQRNKGNFPGRFSGRQFSNSRSEMNVSTLELGDSALYLCASSGAKNEQFFGPGTRLTVL.

Turning to this clone: Other DNA sequences in this sample translate to the same CDR3. This chain connects TRBV5-1 to TRBJ2-3; 10 nucleotides agree with TRBD1. Germline V lookup: CDR1 SGHRS, CDR2 YFSETQ. The CDR3 runs 15 residues. The J segment lost 1 base and the V segment lost 4 bases, leaving 3 bases of the junction unmatched. DNA for the CDR3: TGCGCCAGCAGCACTGGACAGGGGGGCACAGATACGCAGTATTTT. It encodes CASSTGQGGTDTQYF.

The chain employs TRBV5-6 and TRBJ2-5; TRBD1 aligns across 8 bases. Unmatched junction bases numbered 4, after V lost 4 bases and J lost 5 bases. The CDR3 has 13 amino acids. CDR1 is SGHDT and CDR2 is YYEEEE in the germline V gene. Here the CDR3 DNA reads TGTGCCAGCAGCCTAGGACAGGGCGAGACCCAGTACTTC. Translation gives CASSLGQGETQYF.

The chain carries TRBV19 and TRBJ1-2, with TRBD1 matching 7 bases. The CDR3 has 15 amino acids. Trimming cost V 1 base and J 4 bases; bases outside gene matches: 6. CDR1 LNHDA and CDR2 SQIVND come from the germline V gene (reference sequence). The CDR3 loop is CASSIVTGQFYGYTF. In nucleotides, the CDR3 is TGTGCCAGTAGTATAGTCACGGGACAGTTCTATGGCTACACCTTC. Full variable domain (remainder filled in from reference TRBV19 and TRBJ1-2): DGGITQSPKYLFRKEGQNVTLSCEQNLNHDAMYWYRQDPGQGLRLIYYSQIVNDFQKGDIAEGYSVSREKKESFPLTVTSAQKNPTAFYLCASSIVTGQFYGYTFGSGTRLTVV.

The CDR3 reads CSASGDTQYF. The CDR3 DNA reads TGCAGTGCTAGCGGAGATACGCAGTATTTT. The chain combines TRBV20-1 with TRBJ2-3; D uncertain. This CDR3 comprises 10 residues. Trimming took 3 bases from V and 5 from J, leaving 3 bases between them. Germline loops: CDR1 DFQATT, CDR2 SNEGSKA (reference sequence).

The chain employs TRBV6-5 and TRBJ1-3, with D unresolved. CDR3 length: 16 residues. The ends were cut back, 2 bases at V and 4 bases at J, with 15 bases in the middle. The germline CDR1 and CDR2 sequences are MNHEY and SVGAGI. The CDR3 DNA sequence: TGTGCCAGCAGTTACAGCGTTATGGGGAGCGGAAACACCATATATTTT. Its translation: CASSYSVMGSGNTIYF.